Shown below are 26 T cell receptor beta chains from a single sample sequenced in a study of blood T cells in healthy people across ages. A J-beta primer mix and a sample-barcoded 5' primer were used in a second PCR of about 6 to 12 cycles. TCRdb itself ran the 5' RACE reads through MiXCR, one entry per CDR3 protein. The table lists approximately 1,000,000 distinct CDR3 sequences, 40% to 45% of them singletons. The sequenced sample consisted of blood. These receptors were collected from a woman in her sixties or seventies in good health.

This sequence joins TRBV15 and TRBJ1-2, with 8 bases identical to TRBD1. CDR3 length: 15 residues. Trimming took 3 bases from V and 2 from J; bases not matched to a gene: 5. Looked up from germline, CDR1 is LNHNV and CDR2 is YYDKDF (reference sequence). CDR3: CATSSGQGANYGYTF. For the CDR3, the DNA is TGTGCCACCAGCAGCGGCCAGGGGGCGAACTATGGCTACACCTTC.

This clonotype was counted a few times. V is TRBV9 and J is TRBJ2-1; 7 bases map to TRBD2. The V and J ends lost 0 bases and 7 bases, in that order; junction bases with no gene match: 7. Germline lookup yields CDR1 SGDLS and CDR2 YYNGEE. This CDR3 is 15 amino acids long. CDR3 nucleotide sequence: TGTGCCAGCAGCGTAGTCTCTAGCGGTTTAAATGAGCAGTTCTTC. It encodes CASSVVSSGLNEQFF.

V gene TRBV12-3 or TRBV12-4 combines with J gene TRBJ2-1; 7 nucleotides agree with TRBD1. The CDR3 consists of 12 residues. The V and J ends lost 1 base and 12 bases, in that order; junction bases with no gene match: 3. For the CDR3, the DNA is TGTGCCAGCAGTTTAGGGAGGACAGGGCAGTTCTTC. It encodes CASSLGRTGQFF.

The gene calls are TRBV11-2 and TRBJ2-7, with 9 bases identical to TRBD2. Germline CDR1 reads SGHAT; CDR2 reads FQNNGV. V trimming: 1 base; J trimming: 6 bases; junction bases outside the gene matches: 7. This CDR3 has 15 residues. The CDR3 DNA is TGTGCCAGCAGCTTAGTGGCGGGAGGGATCGGCGAGCAGTACTTC. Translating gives CASSLVAGGIGEQYF.

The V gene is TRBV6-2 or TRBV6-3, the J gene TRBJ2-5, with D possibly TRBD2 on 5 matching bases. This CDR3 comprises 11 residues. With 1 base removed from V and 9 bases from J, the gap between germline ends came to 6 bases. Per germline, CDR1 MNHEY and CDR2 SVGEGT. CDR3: CASSYFGAQYF. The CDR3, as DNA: TGTGCCAGCAGTTACTTCGGGGCCCAGTACTTC.

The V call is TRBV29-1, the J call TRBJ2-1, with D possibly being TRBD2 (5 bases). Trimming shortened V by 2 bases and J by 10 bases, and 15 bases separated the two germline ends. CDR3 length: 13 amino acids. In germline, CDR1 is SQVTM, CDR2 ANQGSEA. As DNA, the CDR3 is TGCAGCGTTGAAATCGGGTACGGGAAGGAGCAGTTCTTC. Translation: CSVEIGYGKEQFF.

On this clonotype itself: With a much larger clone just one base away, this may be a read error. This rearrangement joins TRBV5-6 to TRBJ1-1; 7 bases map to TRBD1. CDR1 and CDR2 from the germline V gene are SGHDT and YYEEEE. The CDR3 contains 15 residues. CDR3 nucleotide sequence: TGTGTCAGCAGCTTTACCCGGGACAGAAACACTGAAGCTTTCTTT. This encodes CVSSFTRDRNTEAFF.

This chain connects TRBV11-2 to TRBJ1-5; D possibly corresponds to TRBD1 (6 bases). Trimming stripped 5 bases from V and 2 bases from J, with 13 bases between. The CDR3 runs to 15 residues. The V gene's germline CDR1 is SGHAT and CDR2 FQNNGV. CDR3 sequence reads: CASSPRTARNQPQHF. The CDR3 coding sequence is TGTGCCAGCAGCCCCCGGACAGCCCGCAATCAGCCCCAGCATTTT.

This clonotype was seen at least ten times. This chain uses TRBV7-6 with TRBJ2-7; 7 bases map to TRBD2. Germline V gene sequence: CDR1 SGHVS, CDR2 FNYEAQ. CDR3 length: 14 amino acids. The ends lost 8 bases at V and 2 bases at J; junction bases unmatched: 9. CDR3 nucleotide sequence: TGTGCCAGCGGCCAGGGAGGGAACCCCTACGAGCAGTACTTC. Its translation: CASGQGGNPYEQYF.

The CDR3, as DNA: TGTGCCAGCAGCGTAGGTTGGACTAATTCACCCCTCCACTTT. It specifies CASSVGWTNSPLHF. J is TRBJ1-6 and V is TRBV9, with no clear D. The CDR3 has 14 residues. Germline V gene data show CDR1 as SGDLS and CDR2 as YYNGEE. Trimming took off 0 bases at V and 6 bases at J, with 7 bases between the two ends.

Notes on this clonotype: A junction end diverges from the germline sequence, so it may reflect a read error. In DNA, the CDR3 is TGTGCCGGGAGTGTAGCAGATACGCAGTATTTT. Translating gives CAGSVADTQYF. The V and J genes are TRBV30 and TRBJ2-3, with TRBD2 as a possible D gene (5 bases). The germline CDR1 and CDR2 sequences are GTSNPN and SVGIG (reference sequence). The CDR3 sequence is 11 residues long.

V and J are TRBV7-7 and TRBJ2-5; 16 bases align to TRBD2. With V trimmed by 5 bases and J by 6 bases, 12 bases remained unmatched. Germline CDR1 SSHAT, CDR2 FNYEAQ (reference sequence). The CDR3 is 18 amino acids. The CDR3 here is CASSVDSGLAGGIQTQYF. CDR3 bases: TGTGCCAGCAGCGTTGATTCGGGACTAGCGGGAGGGATCCAGACCCAGTACTTC.

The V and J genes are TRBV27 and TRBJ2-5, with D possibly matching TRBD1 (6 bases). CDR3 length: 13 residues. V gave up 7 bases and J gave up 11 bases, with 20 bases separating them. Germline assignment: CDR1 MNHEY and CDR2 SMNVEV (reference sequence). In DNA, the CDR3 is TGTGCCAGCACTCAAAATGGGGGCAATGAGCAGTACTTC. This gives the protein CASTQNGGNEQYF.

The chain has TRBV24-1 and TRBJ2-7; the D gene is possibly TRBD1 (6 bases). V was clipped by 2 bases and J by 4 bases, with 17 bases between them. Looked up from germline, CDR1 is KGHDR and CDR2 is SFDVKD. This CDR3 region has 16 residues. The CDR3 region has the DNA TGTGCCACCAGTGATTACAATCGACAGGCGAGGTACGAGCAGTACTTC. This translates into CATSDYNRQARYEQYF.

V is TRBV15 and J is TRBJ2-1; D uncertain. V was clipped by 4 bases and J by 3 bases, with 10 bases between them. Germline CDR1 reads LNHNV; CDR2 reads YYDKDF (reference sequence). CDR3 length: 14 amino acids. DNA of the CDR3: TGTGCCACCAGCACCCAGTCAGACTACAATGAGCAGTTCTTC. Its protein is CATSTQSDYNEQFF. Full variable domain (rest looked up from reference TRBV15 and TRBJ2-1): DAMVIQNPRYQVTQFGKPVTLSCSQTLNHNVMYWYQQKSSQAPKLLFHYYDKDFNNEADTPDNFQSRRPNTSFCFLDIRSPGLGDTAMYLCATSTQSDYNEQFFGPGTRLTVL.

The CDR3 sequence is CAISDPTHWKGAYEQYF. The CDR3 DNA is TGTGCCATCAGTGATCCCACTCATTGGAAAGGGGCCTACGAGCAGTACTTC. The chain couples TRBV10-3 to TRBJ2-7; perhaps TRBD1 as D (5 bases). CDR1 is ENHRY and CDR2 is SYGVKD in the germline V gene. Trimming pared 3 bases from V and 2 bases from J, leaving 20 bases between. This CDR3 has 17 amino acids.

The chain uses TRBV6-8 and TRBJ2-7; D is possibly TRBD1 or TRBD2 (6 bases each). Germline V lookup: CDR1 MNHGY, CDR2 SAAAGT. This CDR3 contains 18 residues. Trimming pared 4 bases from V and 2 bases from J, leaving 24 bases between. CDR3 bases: TGTGCCAGCAGTTCCCCCAAGGGGGGATTCCGGCCTGCCTACGAGCAGTACTTC. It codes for CASSSPKGGFRPAYEQYF.

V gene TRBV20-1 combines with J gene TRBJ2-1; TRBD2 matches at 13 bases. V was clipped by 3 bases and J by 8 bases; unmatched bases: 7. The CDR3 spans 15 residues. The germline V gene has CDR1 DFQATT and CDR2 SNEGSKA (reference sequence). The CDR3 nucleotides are TGCAGTGCTAGCGGGGGACTAGCGGGAACCCATGAGCAGTTCTTC. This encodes CSASGGLAGTHEQFF.

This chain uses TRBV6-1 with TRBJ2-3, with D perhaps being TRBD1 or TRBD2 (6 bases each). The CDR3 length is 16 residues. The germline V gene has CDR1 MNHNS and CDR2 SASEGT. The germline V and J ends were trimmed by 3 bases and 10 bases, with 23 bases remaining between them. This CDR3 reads CASSDGGQGMDKAQYF. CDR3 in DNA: TGTGCCAGCAGTGACGGAGGGCAGGGGATGGATAAGGCGCAGTATTTT.

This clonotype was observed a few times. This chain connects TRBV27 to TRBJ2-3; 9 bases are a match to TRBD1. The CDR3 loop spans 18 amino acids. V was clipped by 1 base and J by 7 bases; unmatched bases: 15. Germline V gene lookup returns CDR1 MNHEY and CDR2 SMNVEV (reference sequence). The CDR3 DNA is TGTGCCAGCAGTTTATTGGGGACAGGGCCCAGCTCGGGACATACGCAGTATTTT. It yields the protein CASSLLGTGPSSGHTQYF.

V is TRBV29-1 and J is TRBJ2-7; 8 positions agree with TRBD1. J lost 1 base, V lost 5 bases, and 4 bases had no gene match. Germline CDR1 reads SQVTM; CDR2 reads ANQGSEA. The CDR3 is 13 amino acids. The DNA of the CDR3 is TGCAGCGTTACGGACAGGGCGTCCTACGAGCAGTACTTC. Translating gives CSVTDRASYEQYF.

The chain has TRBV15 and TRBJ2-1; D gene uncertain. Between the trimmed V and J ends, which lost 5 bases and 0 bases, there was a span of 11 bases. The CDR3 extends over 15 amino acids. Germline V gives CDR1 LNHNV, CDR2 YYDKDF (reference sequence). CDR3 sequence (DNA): TGTGCCACCAGCCGGGCCGTGAGCTCCTACAATGAGCAGTTCTTC. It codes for CATSRAVSSYNEQFF.

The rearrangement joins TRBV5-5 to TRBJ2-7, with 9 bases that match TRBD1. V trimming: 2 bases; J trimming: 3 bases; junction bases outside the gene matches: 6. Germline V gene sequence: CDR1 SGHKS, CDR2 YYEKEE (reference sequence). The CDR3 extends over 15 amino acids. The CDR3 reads CASSLRTGEVYEQYF. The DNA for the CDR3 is TGTGCCAGCAGCTTAAGGACAGGGGAAGTCTACGAGCAGTACTTC. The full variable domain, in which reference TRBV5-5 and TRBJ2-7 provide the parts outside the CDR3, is DAGVTQSPTHLIKTRGQQVTLRCSPISGHKSVSWYQQVLGQGPQFIFQYYEKEERGRGNFPDRFSARQFPNYSSELNVNALLLGDSALYLCASSLRTGEVYEQYFGPGTRLTVT.

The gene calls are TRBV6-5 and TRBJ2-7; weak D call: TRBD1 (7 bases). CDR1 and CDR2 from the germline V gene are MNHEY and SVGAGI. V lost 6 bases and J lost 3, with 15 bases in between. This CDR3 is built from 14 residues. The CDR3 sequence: CASRAGQTFYEQYF. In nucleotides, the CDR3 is TGTGCCAGCAGGGCGGGACAGACCTTCTACGAGCAGTACTTC.

The CDR3, as DNA: TGTGCCAGCACCCGCGGTGGGGGGCAAGAGACCCAGTACTTC. Encoded protein: CASTRGGGQETQYF. The rearrangement links TRBV3-1 to TRBJ2-5; D is possibly TRBD2 (6 bases). This CDR3 contains 14 residues. The ends were cut back, 7 bases at V and 2 bases at J, with 14 bases in the middle. Germline CDR1 reads LGHDT; CDR2 reads YNNKEL (reference sequence).

The CDR3 spells CSAEGLAGPETQYF. In nucleotides, the CDR3 is TGCAGTGCTGAGGGACTAGCGGGACCCGAGACCCAGTACTTC. The chain carries TRBV20-1 and TRBJ2-5, with 13 bases lining up with TRBD2. The germline CDR1 and CDR2 sequences are DFQATT and SNEGSKA (reference sequence). Unmatched junction bases numbered 5, after V lost 5 bases and J lost 5 bases. CDR3 length: 14 amino acids.